What follows are 29 T cell receptor beta chains derived from one specimen sequenced in a study of identical twins (dated by TCRdb to about 2016). Library generation was performed with 5' RACE. The listed sequencing device is Illumina HiSeq 2000. TCRdb trimmed the raw reads at Q25, called clones with MiXCR and kept productive beta chains. Under each unique CDR3 protein, matching rows form one entry showing the most common genes and DNA. Recorded for this sample are approximately 530,000 distinct CDR3 sequences; more than 20% of them occurred a single time. About 0.5% of the sample belongs to the ten largest clones. These same records also appear under a second study, on yellow fever vaccine responses in identical twins.

The sample was CD4+ T cells sorted from blood. Source of these receptors: a woman between 18 and 29 years old in good health.

This clonotype occurred many times. The chain uses TRBV10-3 and TRBJ2-3; 12 bases are a match to TRBD2. CDR3 size: 15 residues. Per the germline V gene, CDR1 is ENHRY and CDR2 is SYGVKD. Trimming cost V 6 bases and J 6 bases; bases outside gene matches: 7. The CDR3 protein is CAIRGTSGLGDTQYF. The CDR3, as DNA: TGTGCCATCAGAGGGACTAGCGGGTTAGGTGATACGCAGTATTTT.

This clonotype was counted between two and nine times. The chain links TRBV7-6 to TRBJ2-3; D unresolved. This CDR3 has 13 residues. Germline-derived CDR1 and CDR2 are SGHVS and FNYEAQ. V dropped 5 bases and J dropped 2 bases, with 8 bases sitting between them. The CDR3 sequence: CASSPTLTDTQYF. CDR3 in DNA: TGTGCCAGCAGCCCCACCCTCACAGATACGCAGTATTTT.

This clonotype has a handful of counts. The genes are TRBV7-8 and TRBJ2-5, with TRBD1 identical over 7 bases. Looked up from germline, CDR1 is SGHVS and CDR2 is FQNEAQ. The CDR3 runs 16 residues. V lost 3 bases to trimming and J lost 4 bases; unmatched junction nucleotides: 11. As DNA, the CDR3 is TGTGCCAGCAGCTTTAACAGGGGTCAAACGAGAGAGACCCAGTACTTC. This encodes CASSFNRGQTRETQYF.

V and J are TRBV5-1 and TRBJ1-4; 10 nucleotides agree with TRBD1. Germline V gene lookup returns CDR1 SGHRS and CDR2 YFSETQ. The CDR3 has 15 amino acids. The trim removed 5 bases at V and 5 bases at J, leaving 6 bases unmatched. CDR3 in amino acids: CASRPPDRGNEKLFF. DNA of the CDR3: TGCGCCAGCAGACCTCCGGACAGGGGGAATGAAAAACTGTTTTTT.

The rearrangement joins TRBV29-1 to TRBJ2-2, with D possibly being TRBD2 (5 bases). V lost 5 bases and J lost 6, with 13 bases in between. The CDR3 has 13 residues. Germline V CDR1 and CDR2: SQVTM, ANQGSEA. CDR3 DNA: TGCAGCGTTCAACTAGTGACTGCCGGGGAGCTGTTTTTT. This encodes CSVQLVTAGELFF.

The rearrangement uses TRBV20-1 and TRBJ2-7, with 8 positions matching TRBD2. The CDR3 covers 14 residues. Germline values: CDR1 DFQATT, CDR2 SNEGSKA (reference sequence). Trimming cost V 6 bases and J 6 bases; bases outside gene matches: 13. CDR3 nucleotides: TGCAGTGCCCCCGCCGGGACTAGTTCTACCGAGCAGTACTTC. It is translated as CSAPAGTSSTEQYF.

The chain couples TRBV2 to TRBJ2-2; TRBD1 matches 7 bases. Germline-derived CDR1 and CDR2 are SNHLY and FYNNEI. This CDR3 is built from 13 residues. J lost 6 bases, V lost 7 bases, and 5 bases had no gene match. The CDR3 here is CASIKQGSGELFF. The DNA for the CDR3 is TGTGCCAGCATCAAACAGGGGTCCGGGGAGCTGTTTTTT.

This rearrangement joins TRBV2 to TRBJ2-5, with 9 nucleotides matching TRBD2. This CDR3 region has 18 residues. The trim removed 6 bases at V and 5 bases at J, leaving 19 bases unmatched. Per germline, CDR1 SNHLY and CDR2 FYNNEI. CDR3 amino acids: CASSPPWSGGMSRETQYF. The CDR3 DNA reads as TGTGCCAGCAGCCCTCCTTGGAGCGGGGGGATGTCGAGGGAGACCCAGTACTTC.

This rearrangement joins TRBV9 to TRBJ2-5, with TRBD2 identical over 7 bases. The CDR3 sequence is 12 residues long. Trimming cost V 0 bases and J 7 bases; bases outside gene matches: 0. Germline V gene data show CDR1 as SGDLS and CDR2 as YYNGEE. This chain's CDR3 is CASSVAGGTQYF. The CDR3 DNA sequence: TGTGCCAGCAGCGTAGCGGGGGGGACCCAGTACTTC.

This sequence joins TRBV14 and TRBJ2-1, with 8 bases that match TRBD2. The CDR3 covers 17 residues. CDR1 is SGHDN, CDR2 FVKESK, per germline. Trimming removed 0 bases from V and 6 bases from J; junction bases left unmatched: 10. DNA for the CDR3: TGTGCCAGCAGCCAAGAGCGCGGGGGGCCGATTTCCAATGAGCAGTTCTTC. Encoded protein: CASSQERGGPISNEQFF.

The V gene is TRBV4-1, the J gene TRBJ2-5, with 7 bases aligning to TRBD2. V was clipped by 3 bases and J by 5 bases; unmatched bases: 6. Germline V gene sequence: CDR1 MGHRA, CDR2 YSYEKL. The CDR3 sequence is 14 residues long. CDR3 DNA: TGCGCCAGCAGCCACCTAGCGGAGGTGGAGACCCAGTACTTC. This gives the protein CASSHLAEVETQYF.

J is TRBJ1-2 and V is TRBV4-2, with 8 bases lining up with TRBD1. Germline assignment: CDR1 LGHNA and CDR2 YNFKEQ. V dropped 3 bases and J dropped 8; count of bases not matched to a gene: 23. CDR3 length equals 19 residues. The CDR3 is CASSHGTGTLPGNSDGYTF. The CDR3 DNA reads TGTGCCAGCAGCCATGGGACAGGAACTCTCCCGGGCAATTCTGACGGCTACACCTTC.

The chain combines TRBV6-1 with TRBJ2-7, with 9 nucleotides matching TRBD2. V lost 5 bases and J lost 6; bases outside the gene matches: 8. CDR3 length: 14 amino acids. CDR1 is MNHNS, CDR2 SASEGT, per germline. CDR3 sequence (DNA): TGTGCCAGCAGTAATTGGGCTAGCGGGACCGAGCAGTACTTC. Its protein is CASSNWASGTEQYF.

This clonotype occurred a few times. The rearrangement links TRBV27 to TRBJ2-5; tentatively, D is TRBD2 (6 bases). CDR3 length equals 16 residues. CDR1 and CDR2 from the germline V gene are MNHEY and SMNVEV (reference sequence). V lost 5 bases and J 6 bases, leaving 22 bases between the germline ends. The CDR3 DNA sequence: TGTGCCAGCAGTCCGACAATCGGACCCGGAGGGCAGACCCAGTACTTC. This gives the protein CASSPTIGPGGQTQYF.

The V call is TRBV10-3, the J call TRBJ2-3; no firm D call. Deletions cut 0 bases from V and 5 bases from J, with 0 bases between. Per the germline V gene, CDR1 is ENHRY and CDR2 is SYGVKD. The CDR3 runs 11 residues. This CDR3 reads CAISESDTQYF. The CDR3 nucleotides read TGTGCCATCAGTGAGTCAGATACGCAGTATTTT.

This clonotype occurred a few times. This chain links TRBV6-1 with TRBJ2-1; the D is unclear. The CDR3 runs 12 residues. Germline lookup yields CDR1 MNHNS and CDR2 SASEGT. The V end was cut by 7 bases, the J end by 6 bases, with 10 bases between. The CDR3 nucleotides read TGTGCCAGCAATAGAATGGGCAATGAGCAGTTCTTC. It specifies CASNRMGNEQFF.

The chain couples TRBV5-1 to TRBJ2-5; 9 nucleotides align to TRBD1. V shed 4 bases, J shed 1 base, and the junction held 2 bases outside the gene matches. The germline V gene encodes CDR1 SGHRS and CDR2 YFSETQ. CDR3 size: 14 residues. DNA for the CDR3: TGCGCCAGCAGCGGGGGACAGGGCCAAGAGACCCAGTACTTC. Residues: CASSGGQGQETQYF.

The CDR3 is CSVEDPERGGRETQYF. The CDR3 coding sequence is TGCAGCGTTGAAGATCCAGAGCGGGGGGGCCGAGAGACCCAGTACTTC. The chain recombines TRBV29-1 with TRBJ2-5; 10 bases line up with TRBD2. V shed 0 bases, J shed 4 bases, and the junction held 8 bases outside the gene matches. Germline CDR1 and CDR2: SQVTM and ANQGSEA. The length of the CDR3 is 16 residues.

This clonotype has a handful of counts. The V and J genes are TRBV7-6 and TRBJ1-4, with D unclear. CDR1 SGHVS and CDR2 FNYEAQ come from the germline V gene. V was pared by 3 bases and J by 12 bases, with 11 bases between. The CDR3 totals 12 residues. The CDR3 DNA is TGTGCCAGCAGCTTTGAGGTTGGGGAACTGTTTTTT. This translates into CASSFEVGELFF.

The sample holds a few counts of this clonotype. The chain links TRBV6-6 to TRBJ1-5, with no clear D. V gave up 8 bases and J gave up 1 base, with 9 bases separating them. Germline assignment: CDR1 MNHNY and CDR2 SVGAGI (reference sequence). The CDR3 length is 13 residues. The CDR3 loop is CASLGKSNQPQHF. In DNA form, the CDR3 reads TGTGCCAGCTTGGGCAAAAGCAATCAGCCCCAGCATTTT.

This clonotype appeared a few times. V gene TRBV29-1 combines with J gene TRBJ2-1; D is uncertain. V was pared by 6 bases and J by 4 bases, with 19 bases between. Per germline, CDR1 SQVTM and CDR2 ANQGSEA. This CDR3 has 15 amino acids. Here the CDR3 reads CSVRANPPRYNEQFF. CDR3 DNA: TGCAGCGTAAGGGCCAACCCCCCTAGGTACAATGAGCAGTTCTTC.

The chain carries TRBV28 and TRBJ2-5; tentatively, D is TRBD1 (5 bases). Germline V gene lookup returns CDR1 MDHEN and CDR2 SYDVKM. CDR3 size: 15 residues. Trimming pared 6 bases from V and 0 bases from J, leaving 14 bases between. Here the CDR3 reads CASSFLGADQETQYF. DNA for the CDR3: TGTGCCAGCAGCTTCTTAGGGGCAGACCAAGAGACCCAGTACTTC.

This chain joins TRBV3-1 and TRBJ1-5; 10 nucleotides agree with TRBD1. This CDR3 has 19 residues. CDR1 LGHDT and CDR2 YNNKEL come from the germline V gene (reference sequence). The CDR3 sequence: CTFCLALGRTGGSDQPQHF. The CDR3 DNA follows: TGTACCTTCTGTTTGGCGTTGGGGCGGACAGGGGGTTCGGATCAGCCCCAGCATTTT. Together with reference TRBV3-1 and TRBJ1-5, the CDR3 gives the full variable domain: DTAVSQTPKYLVTQMGNDKSIKCEQNLGHDTMYWYKQDSKKFLKIMFSYNNKELIINETVPNRFSPKSPDKAHLNLHINSLELGDSAVYFCTFCLALGRTGGSDQPQHFGDGTRLSIL.

This clonotype was detected only a few times. The V and J genes are TRBV12-3 or TRBV12-4 and TRBJ2-7, with 12 bases lining up with TRBD2. This CDR3 is built from 15 residues. The V segment lost 5 bases and the J segment 3 bases; nucleotides outside the gene matches: 5. CDR3 sequence reads: CASSPWTSGNYEQYF. CDR3 sequence (DNA): TGTGCCAGCAGTCCTTGGACTAGCGGGAACTACGAGCAGTACTTC.

The V call is TRBV3-1, the J call TRBJ1-1, with no clear D. The CDR3 has 13 residues. The germline CDR1 and CDR2 sequences are LGHDT and YNNKEL (reference sequence). Deletions cut 2 bases from V and 8 bases from J, with 12 bases between. The CDR3 DNA follows: TGTGCCAGCAGCCAAAGCTCATCAGGCGAAGCTTTCTTT. Translation: CASSQSSSGEAFF.

This clonotype came up a few times. V gene TRBV29-1 combines with J gene TRBJ1-5, with a weak D call TRBD1 (5 bases). In germline, CDR1 is SQVTM, CDR2 ANQGSEA. The CDR3 runs 14 residues. Trimming stripped 3 bases from V and 2 bases from J, with 11 bases between. CDR3 sequence reads: CSVDGGGGNQPQHF. The CDR3 DNA reads TGCAGCGTTGACGGGGGAGGGGGCAATCAGCCCCAGCATTTT.

This clonotype was seen a handful of times. The chain carries TRBV29-1 and TRBJ2-3; D is ambiguous. The CDR3 sequence is 14 residues long. The germline V gene encodes CDR1 SQVTM and CDR2 ANQGSEA. Trimming cost V 4 bases and J 7 bases, with 18 bases left between them. The CDR3, as DNA: TGCAGCGTTGCCCCGATCCCCTCCACGAATACGCAGTATTTT. Its protein product is CSVAPIPSTNTQYF.

This clonotype showed up just a few times. The chain joins TRBV6-2 or TRBV6-3 to TRBJ2-5, with D perhaps TRBD1 (6 bases). Deletions cut 6 bases from V and 1 base from J, with 15 bases between. Germline V gene lookup returns CDR1 MNHEY and CDR2 SVGEGT. The CDR3 is 15 amino acids. Here the CDR3 reads CASSKFQGTQETQYF. CDR3 sequence (DNA): TGTGCCAGCAGCAAATTCCAGGGGACCCAAGAGACCCAGTACTTC.

The chain uses TRBV4-1 and TRBJ2-3; D might be TRBD2 (5 bases). This CDR3 spans 17 amino acids. V gave up 1 base and J gave up 1 base, with 15 bases separating them. Per the germline V gene, CDR1 is MGHRA and CDR2 is YSYEKL. The CDR3 region is CASSQGRTPPGTDTQYF. DNA of the CDR3: TGCGCCAGCAGCCAAGGGCGGACTCCTCCAGGCACAGATACGCAGTATTTT.